The T cell receptor beta chain under discussion was sequenced for a study of response to subunit inactivated influenza vaccine. MiXCR was run by TCRdb on the RT-PCR reads, yielding one entry per CDR3 protein. The sample lists 750,000 to 850,000 distinct CDR3 sequences; roughly 20% were seen once. There are 16 residues in the CDR3. Looked up from germline, CDR1 is SEHNR and CDR2 is FQNEAQ (reference sequence). V lost 1 base, J lost 4 bases, and 16 bases lay in between. Sequences were derived from PBMCs from blood, sampled roughly 5 days after vaccination. This TCR was sampled from a man aged 50 or older who received an inactivated influenza vaccine. The chain employs TRBV7-9 and TRBJ2-5; possibly TRBD2 for D (6 bases). In nucleotides, the CDR3 is TGTGCCAGCAGCTTAGTTGGAGGGGTTCTCTCAGAGACCCAGTACTTC. Protein product: CASSLVGGVLSETQYF. Based on the CDR3 plus reference TRBV7-9 and TRBJ2-5, the full variable domain is DTGVSQNPRHKITKRGQNVTFRCDPISEHNRLYWYRQTLGQGPEFLTYFQNEAQLEKSRLLSDRFSAERPKGSFSTLEIQRTEQGDSAMYLCASSLVGGVLSETQYFGPGTRLLVL.